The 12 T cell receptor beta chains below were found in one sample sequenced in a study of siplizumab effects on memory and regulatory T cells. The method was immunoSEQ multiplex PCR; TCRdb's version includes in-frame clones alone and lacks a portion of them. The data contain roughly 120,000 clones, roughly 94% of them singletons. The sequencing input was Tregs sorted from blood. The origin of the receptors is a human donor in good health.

The CDR3 DNA sequence: TGTGCCAGCAGCTTAGAAACAGGGAGGGTTTCACCCCTCCACTTT. Translated, it gives CASSLETGRVSPLHF. The chain combines TRBV7-8 with TRBJ1-6, with TRBD1 as a possible D gene (6 bases). This CDR3 is built from 15 residues. The V end was cut by 1 base, the J end by 9 bases, with 13 bases between. CDR1 SGHVS and CDR2 FQNEAQ come from the germline V gene.

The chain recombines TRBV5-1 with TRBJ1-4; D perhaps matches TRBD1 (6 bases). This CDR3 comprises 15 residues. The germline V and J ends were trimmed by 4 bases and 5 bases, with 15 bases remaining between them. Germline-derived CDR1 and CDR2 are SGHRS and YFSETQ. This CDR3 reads CASSPTGFRNEKLFF. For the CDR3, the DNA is TGCGCCAGCAGCCCTACAGGGTTCCGAAATGAAAAACTGTTTTTT. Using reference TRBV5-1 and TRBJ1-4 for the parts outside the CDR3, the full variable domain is KAGVTQTPRYLIKTRGQQVTLSCSPISGHRSVSWYQQTPGQGLQFLFEYFSETQRNKGNFPGRFSGRQFSNSRSEMNVSTLELGDSALYLCASSPTGFRNEKLFFGSGTQLSVL.

The CDR3 loop is CASSRGMTGWVDGYTF. CDR3 sequence (DNA): TGCGCCAGCAGCCGGGGAATGACAGGATGGGTGGATGGCTACACCTTC. The chain combines TRBV5-1 with TRBJ1-2; D is possibly TRBD1 (6 bases). Germline assignment: CDR1 SGHRS and CDR2 YFSETQ. V dropped 4 bases and J dropped 6 bases, with 22 bases sitting between them. The CDR3 has 16 amino acids.

The CDR3 region is CSVDQSTDTQYF. CDR3 in DNA: TGCAGCGTTGACCAGAGCACAGATACGCAGTATTTT. The genes are TRBV29-1 and TRBJ2-3; D not certain. Trimming cost V 3 bases and J 0 bases, with 4 bases left between them. The germline gives CDR1 SQVTM, CDR2 ANQGSEA. The CDR3 totals 12 residues.

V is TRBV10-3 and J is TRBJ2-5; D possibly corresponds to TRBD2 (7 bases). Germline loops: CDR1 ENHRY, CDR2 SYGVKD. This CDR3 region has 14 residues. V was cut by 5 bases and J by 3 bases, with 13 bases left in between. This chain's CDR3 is CAISSTGTKETQYF. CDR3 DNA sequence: TGTGCCATCAGTTCCACAGGGACTAAAGAGACCCAGTACTTC.

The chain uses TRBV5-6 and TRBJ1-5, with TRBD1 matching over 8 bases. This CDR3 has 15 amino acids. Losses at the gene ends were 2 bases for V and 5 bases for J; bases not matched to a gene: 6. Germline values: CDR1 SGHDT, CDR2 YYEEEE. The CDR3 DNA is TGTGCCAGCAGCTTAGGACAGGGCTTCGATCAGCCCCAGCATTTT. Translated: CASSLGQGFDQPQHF.

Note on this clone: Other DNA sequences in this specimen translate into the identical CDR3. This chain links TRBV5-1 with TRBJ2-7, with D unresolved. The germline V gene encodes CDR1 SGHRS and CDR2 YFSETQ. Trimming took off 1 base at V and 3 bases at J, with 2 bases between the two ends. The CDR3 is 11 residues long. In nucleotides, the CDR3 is TGCGCCAGCAGCTTGAACTACGAGCAGTACTTC. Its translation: CASSLNYEQYF.

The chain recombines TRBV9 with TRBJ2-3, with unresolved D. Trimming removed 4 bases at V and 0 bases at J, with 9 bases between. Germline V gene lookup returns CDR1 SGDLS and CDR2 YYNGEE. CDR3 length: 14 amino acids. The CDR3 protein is CASSPSPSTDTQYF. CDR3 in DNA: TGTGCCAGCAGCCCCTCTCCTAGCACAGATACGCAGTATTTT. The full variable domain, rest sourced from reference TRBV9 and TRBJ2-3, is DSGVTQTPKHLITATGQRVTLRCSPRSGDLSVYWYQQSLDQGLQFLIQYYNGEERAKGNILERFSAQQFPDLHSELNLSSLELGDSALYFCASSPSPSTDTQYFGPGTRLTVL.

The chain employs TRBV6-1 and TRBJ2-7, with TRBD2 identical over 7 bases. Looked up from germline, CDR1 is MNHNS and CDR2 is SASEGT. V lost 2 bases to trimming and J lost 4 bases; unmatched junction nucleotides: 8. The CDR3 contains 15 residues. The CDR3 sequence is CASSEWGGTKYEQYF. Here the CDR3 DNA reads TGTGCCAGCAGTGAATGGGGGGGGACGAAATACGAGCAGTACTTC.

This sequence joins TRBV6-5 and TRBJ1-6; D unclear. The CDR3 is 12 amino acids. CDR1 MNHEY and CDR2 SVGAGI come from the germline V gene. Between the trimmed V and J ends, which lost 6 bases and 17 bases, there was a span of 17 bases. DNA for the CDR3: TGTGCCAGCAGCCCCCCGGTGGGGTCGGTCCACTTT. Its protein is CASSPPVGSVHF.

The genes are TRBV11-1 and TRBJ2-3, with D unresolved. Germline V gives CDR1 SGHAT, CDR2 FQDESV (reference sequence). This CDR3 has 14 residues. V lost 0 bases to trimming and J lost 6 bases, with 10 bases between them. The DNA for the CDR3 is TGTGCCAGCAGCTTAGCCCTAGTAGGGGATACGCAGTATTTT. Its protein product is CASSLALVGDTQYF.

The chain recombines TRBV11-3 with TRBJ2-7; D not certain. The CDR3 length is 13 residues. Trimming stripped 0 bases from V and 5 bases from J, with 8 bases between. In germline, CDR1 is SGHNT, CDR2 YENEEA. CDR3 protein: CASSLEVGDEQYF. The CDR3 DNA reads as TGTGCCAGCAGCTTAGAAGTTGGGGACGAGCAGTACTTC.